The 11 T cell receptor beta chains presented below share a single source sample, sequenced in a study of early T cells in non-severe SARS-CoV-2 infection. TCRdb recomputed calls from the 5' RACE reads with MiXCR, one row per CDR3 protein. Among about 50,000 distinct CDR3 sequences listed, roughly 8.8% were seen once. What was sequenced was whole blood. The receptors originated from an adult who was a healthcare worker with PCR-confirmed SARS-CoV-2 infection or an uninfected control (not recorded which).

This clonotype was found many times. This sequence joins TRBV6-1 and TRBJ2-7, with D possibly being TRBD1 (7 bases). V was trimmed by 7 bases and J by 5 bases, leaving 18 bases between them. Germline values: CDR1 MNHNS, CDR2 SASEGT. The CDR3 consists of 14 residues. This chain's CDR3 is CASNRNQGGDEQYF. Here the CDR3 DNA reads TGTGCCAGCAACCGAAATCAGGGGGGAGACGAGCAGTACTTC.

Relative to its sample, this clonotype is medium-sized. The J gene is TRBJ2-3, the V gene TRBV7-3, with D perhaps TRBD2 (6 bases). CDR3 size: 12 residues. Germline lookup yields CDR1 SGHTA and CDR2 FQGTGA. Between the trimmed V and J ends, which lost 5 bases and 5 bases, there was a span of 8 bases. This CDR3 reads CASSISGDTQYF. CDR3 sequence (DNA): TGTGCCAGCAGCATTAGCGGAGATACGCAGTATTTT.

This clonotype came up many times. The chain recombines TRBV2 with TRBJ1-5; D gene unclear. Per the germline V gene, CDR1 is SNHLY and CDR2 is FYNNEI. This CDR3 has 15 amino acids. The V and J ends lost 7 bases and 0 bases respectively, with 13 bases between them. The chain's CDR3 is CASMQSGDSNQPQHF. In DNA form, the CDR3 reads TGTGCCAGCATGCAAAGTGGGGATAGCAATCAGCCCCAGCATTTT.

The CDR3 sequence is CASSQTETRGSTGELFF. CDR3 bases: TGTGCCAGCAGCCAAACCGAGACTCGTGGATCAACCGGGGAGCTGTTTTTT. The V gene is TRBV3-2, the J gene TRBJ2-2. TRBV3-2 is tagged as a pseudogene. There are 17 residues in the CDR3.

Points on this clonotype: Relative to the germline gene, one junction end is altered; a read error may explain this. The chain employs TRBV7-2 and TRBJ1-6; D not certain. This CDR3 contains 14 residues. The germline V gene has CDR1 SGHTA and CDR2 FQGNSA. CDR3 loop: CASSLSSYNPPLHF. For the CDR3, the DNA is TGTGCCAGCAGCTTAAGCTCCTATAATCCACCCCTCCACTTT.

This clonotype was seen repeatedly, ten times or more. The CDR3 here is CASSAEDSTGELFF. The DNA of the CDR3 is TGTGCCAGCAGTGCAGAGGACAGCACCGGGGAGCTGTTTTTT. J is TRBJ2-2 and V is TRBV2; possible D gene TRBD1, 6 bases. The germline CDR1 and CDR2 sequences are SNHLY and FYNNEI. The V and J ends lost 4 bases and 4 bases respectively, with 10 bases between them. This CDR3 has 14 residues.

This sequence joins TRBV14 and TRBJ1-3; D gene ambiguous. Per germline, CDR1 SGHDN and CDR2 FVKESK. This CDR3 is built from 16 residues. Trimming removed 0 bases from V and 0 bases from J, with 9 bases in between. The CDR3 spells CASSQDLASSGNTIYF. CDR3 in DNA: TGTGCCAGCAGCCAAGATTTGGCAAGCTCTGGAAACACCATATATTTT.

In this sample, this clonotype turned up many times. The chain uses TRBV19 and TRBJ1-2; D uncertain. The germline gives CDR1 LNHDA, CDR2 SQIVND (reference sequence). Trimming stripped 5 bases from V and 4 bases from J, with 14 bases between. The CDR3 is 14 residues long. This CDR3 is CASSPSPGAYGYTF. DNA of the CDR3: TGTGCCAGTAGTCCCTCACCGGGCGCCTATGGCTACACCTTC. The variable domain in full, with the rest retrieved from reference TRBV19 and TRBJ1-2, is DGGITQSPKYLFRKEGQNVTLSCEQNLNHDAMYWYRQDPGQGLRLIYYSQIVNDFQKGDIAEGYSVSREKKESFPLTVTSAQKNPTAFYLCASSPSPGAYGYTFGSGTRLTVV.

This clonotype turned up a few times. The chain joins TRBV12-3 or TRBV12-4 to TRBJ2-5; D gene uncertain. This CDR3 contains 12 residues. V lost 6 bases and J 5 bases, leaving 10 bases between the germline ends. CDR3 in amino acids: CASRFLAETQYF. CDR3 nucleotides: TGTGCCAGCAGGTTTCTGGCTGAGACCCAGTACTTC.

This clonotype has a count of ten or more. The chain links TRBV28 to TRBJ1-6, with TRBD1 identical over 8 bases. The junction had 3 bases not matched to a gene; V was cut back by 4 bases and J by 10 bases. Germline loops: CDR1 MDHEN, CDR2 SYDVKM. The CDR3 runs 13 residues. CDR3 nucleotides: TGTGCCAGCAGTTGGGACAGGCGGTCACCCCTCCACTTT. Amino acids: CASSWDRRSPLHF.

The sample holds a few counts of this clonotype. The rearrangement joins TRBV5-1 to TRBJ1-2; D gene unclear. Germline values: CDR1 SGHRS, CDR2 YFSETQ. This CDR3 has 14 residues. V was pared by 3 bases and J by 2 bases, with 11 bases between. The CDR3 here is CASSSSPLNYGYTF. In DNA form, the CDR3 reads TGCGCCAGCAGCTCATCACCACTCAACTATGGCTACACCTTC.